Included here is one TCR beta chain sequence, with context. Its cognate antigen is unknown. Sequenced material consisted of expressed TCRB transcripts (all of the isolated RNA was reverse transcribed). This table comes from immunoSEQ multiplex PCR, and its TCRdb copy is limited to in-frame clones, with some not included. The data contain roughly 340,000 clones, roughly 12% of them singletons. The data belong to a study of beta chain features in type 1 diabetes. Study-wide background: The patient and healthy donor groups were comparable for age, gender and cell yields.

General study results and limits: In cDNA sequencing, cells with high TCR expression could be over-represented. Whether TCRB rearrangement is influenced by HLA type went unresolved here. Within each of all four CD4+ subsets, Type 1 diabetes patients had TCRB CDR3s that were moderately but significantly shorter.

CDR1 and CDR2 from the germline V gene are GTSNPN and SVGIG (reference sequence). CDR3 length: 12 amino acids. V lost 1 base to trimming and J lost 4 bases, with 7 bases between them. The V and J genes are TRBV30 and TRBJ1-2; D ambiguous. The source is a woman aged 18-29 years with type 1 diabetes. The sample taken for sequencing was naive CD4+ T cells from blood. The DNA for the CDR3 is TGTGCCTGGAGTGGTGGGCCCTATGGCTACACCTTC. Translating gives CAWSGGPYGYTF.